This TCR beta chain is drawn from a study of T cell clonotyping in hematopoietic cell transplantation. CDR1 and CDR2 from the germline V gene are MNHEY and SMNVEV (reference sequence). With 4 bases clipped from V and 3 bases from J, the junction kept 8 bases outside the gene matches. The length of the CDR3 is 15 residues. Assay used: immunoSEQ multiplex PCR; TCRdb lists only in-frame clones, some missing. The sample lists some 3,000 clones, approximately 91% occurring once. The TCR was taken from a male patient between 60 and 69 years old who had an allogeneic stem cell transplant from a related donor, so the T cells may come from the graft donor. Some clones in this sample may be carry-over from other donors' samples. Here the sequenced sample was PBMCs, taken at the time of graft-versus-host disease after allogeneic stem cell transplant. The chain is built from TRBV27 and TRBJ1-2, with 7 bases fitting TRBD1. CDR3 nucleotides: TGTGCCAGCAGTTCAAGGACAGGCAAGCACTATGGCTACACCTTC. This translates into CASSSRTGKHYGYTF.